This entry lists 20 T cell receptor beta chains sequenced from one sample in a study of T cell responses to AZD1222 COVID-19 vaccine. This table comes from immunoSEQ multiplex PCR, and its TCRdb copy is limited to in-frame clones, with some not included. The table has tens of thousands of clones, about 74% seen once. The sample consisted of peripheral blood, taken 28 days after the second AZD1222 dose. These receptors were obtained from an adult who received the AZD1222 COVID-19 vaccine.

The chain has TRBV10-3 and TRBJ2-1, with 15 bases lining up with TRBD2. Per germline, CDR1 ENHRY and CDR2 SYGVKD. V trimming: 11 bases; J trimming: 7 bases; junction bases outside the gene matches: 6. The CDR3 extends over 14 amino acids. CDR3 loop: CAAGLAGGENEQFF. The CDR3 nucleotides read TGTGCCGCCGGACTAGCGGGGGGGGAGAATGAGCAGTTCTTC.

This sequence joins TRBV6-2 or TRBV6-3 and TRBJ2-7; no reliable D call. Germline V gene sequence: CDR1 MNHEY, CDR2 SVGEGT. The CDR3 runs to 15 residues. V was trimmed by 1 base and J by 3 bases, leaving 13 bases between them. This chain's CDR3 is CASSYYSSPGYEQYF. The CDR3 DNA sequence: TGTGCCAGCAGTTACTATTCTAGTCCGGGCTACGAGCAGTACTTC.

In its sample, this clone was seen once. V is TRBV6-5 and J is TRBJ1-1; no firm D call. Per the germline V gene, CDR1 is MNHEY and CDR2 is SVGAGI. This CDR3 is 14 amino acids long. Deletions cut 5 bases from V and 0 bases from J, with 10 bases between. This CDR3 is CASSPLRMNTEAFF. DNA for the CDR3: TGTGCCAGCAGTCCCTTACGCATGAACACTGAAGCTTTCTTT.

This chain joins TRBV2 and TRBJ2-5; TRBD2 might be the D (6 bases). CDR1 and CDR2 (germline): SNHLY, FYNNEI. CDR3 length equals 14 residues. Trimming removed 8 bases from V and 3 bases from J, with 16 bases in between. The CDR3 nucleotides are TGTGCCAGCTTGAAGACTAGAGAGGAAGAGACCCAGTACTTC. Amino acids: CASLKTREEETQYF.

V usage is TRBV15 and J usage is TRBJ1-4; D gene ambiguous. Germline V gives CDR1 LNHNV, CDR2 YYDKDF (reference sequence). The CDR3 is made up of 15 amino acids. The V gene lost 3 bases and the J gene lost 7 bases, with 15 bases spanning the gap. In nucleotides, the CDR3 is TGTGCCACCAGCAGGGGTTCGGGTTCGGGTGAAAAACTGTTTTTT. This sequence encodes CATSRGSGSGEKLFF.

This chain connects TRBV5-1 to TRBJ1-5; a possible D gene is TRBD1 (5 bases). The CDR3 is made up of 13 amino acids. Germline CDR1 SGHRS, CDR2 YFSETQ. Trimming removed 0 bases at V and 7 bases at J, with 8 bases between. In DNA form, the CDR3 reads TGCGCCAGCAGCTTGGCTAGGGGCCAGCCCCAGCATTTT. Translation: CASSLARGQPQHF.

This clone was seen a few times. The CDR3 DNA reads TGTGCCAGCAGCTTCGCGGCAGGGGCCTACAATGAGCAGTTCTTC. Amino acid sequence: CASSFAAGAYNEQFF. The chain carries TRBV11-2 and TRBJ2-1, with TRBD1 as a possible D gene (6 bases). The CDR3 extends over 15 amino acids. Germline V gene lookup returns CDR1 SGHAT and CDR2 FQNNGV. V was clipped by 3 bases and J by 2 bases, with 11 bases between them.

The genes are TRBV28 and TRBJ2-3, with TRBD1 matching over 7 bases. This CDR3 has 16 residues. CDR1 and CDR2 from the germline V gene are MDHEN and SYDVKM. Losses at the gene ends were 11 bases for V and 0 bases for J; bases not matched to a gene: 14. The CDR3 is CALKGDSQSSTDTQYF. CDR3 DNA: TGTGCCCTAAAGGGGGACAGTCAATCTAGCACAGATACGCAGTATTTT. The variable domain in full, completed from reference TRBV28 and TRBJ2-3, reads DVKVTQSSRYLVKRTGEKVFLECVQDMDHENMFWYRQDPGLGLRLIYFSYDVKMKEKGDIPEGYSVSREKKERFSLILESASTNQTSMYLCALKGDSQSSTDTQYFGPGTRLTVL.

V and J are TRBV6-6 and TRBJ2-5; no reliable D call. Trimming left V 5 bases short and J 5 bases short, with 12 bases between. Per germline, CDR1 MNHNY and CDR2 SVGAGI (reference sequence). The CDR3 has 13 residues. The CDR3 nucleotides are TGTGCCAGCAGTCCAAGGACGTGGGAGACCCAGTACTTC. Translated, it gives CASSPRTWETQYF.

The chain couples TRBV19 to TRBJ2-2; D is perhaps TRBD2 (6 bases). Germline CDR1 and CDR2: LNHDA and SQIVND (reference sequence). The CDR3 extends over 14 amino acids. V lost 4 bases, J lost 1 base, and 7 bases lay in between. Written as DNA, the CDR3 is TGTGCCAGTAGTACGGGGGTGAACACCGGGGAGCTGTTTTTT. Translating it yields CASSTGVNTGELFF.

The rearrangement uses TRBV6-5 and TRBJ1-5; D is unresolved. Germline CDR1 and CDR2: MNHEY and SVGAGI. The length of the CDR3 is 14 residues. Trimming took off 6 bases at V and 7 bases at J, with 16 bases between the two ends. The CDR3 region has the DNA TGTGCCAGCAGGTCAAGAGGCCTCGGGCAGCCCCAGCATTTT. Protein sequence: CASRSRGLGQPQHF.

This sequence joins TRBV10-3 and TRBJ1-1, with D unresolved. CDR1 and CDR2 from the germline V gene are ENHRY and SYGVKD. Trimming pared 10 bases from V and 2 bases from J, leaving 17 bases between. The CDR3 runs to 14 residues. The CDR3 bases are TGTGCCACCCGACACCCCCCGAATAACACTGAAGCTTTCTTT. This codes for CATRHPPNNTEAFF.

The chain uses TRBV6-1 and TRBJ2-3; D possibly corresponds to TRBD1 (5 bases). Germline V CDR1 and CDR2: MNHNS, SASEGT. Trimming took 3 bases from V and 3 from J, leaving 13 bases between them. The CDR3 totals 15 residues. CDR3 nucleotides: TGTGCCAGCAGTGAGTCAGGGATATTAACAGATACGCAGTATTTT. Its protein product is CASSESGILTDTQYF.

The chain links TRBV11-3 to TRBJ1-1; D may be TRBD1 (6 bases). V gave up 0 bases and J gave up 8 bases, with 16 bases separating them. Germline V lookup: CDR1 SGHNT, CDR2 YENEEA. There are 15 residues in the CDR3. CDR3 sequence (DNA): TGTGCCAGCAGCTTAGAACAGGGAATCAGCTCGGAAGCTTTCTTT. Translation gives CASSLEQGISSEAFF.

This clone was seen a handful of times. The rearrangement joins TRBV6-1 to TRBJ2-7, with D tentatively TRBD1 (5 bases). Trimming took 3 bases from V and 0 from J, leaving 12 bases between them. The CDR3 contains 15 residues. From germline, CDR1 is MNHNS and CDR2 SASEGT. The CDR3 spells CASSEFQGASYEQYF. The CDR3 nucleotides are TGTGCCAGCAGTGAGTTTCAGGGCGCCTCCTACGAGCAGTACTTC.

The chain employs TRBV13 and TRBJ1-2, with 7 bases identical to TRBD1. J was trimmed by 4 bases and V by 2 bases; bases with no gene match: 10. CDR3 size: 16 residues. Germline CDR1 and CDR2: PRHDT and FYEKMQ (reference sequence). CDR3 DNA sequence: TGTGCCAGCAGCTTACTCTACAGGGGACGGAGCTATGGCTACACCTTC. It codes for CASSLLYRGRSYGYTF.

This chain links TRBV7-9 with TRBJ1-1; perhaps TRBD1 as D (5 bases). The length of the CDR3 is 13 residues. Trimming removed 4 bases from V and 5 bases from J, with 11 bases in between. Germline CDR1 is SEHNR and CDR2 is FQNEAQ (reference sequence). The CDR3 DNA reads TGTGCCAGCAGCTCCTCGGGGGGAACTGAAGCTTTCTTT. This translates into CASSSSGGTEAFF.

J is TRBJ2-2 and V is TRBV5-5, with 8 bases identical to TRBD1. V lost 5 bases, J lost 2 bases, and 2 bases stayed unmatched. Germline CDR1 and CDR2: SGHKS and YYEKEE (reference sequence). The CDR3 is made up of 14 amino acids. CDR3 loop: CASRGQVNTGELFF. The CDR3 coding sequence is TGTGCCAGCAGGGGACAGGTCAACACCGGGGAGCTGTTTTTT. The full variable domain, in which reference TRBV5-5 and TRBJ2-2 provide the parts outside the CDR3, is DAGVTQSPTHLIKTRGQQVTLRCSPISGHKSVSWYQQVLGQGPQFIFQYYEKEERGRGNFPDRFSARQFPNYSSELNVNALLLGDSALYLCASRGQVNTGELFFGEGSRLTVL.

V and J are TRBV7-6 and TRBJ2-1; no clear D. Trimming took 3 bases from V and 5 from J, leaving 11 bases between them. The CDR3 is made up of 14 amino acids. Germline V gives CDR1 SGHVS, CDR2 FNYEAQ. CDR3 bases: TGTGCCAGCAGCTTCAATTATCAGGACAATGAGCAGTTCTTC. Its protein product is CASSFNYQDNEQFF.

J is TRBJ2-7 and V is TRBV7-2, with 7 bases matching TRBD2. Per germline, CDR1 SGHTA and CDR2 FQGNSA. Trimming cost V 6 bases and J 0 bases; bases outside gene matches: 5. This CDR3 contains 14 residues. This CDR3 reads CASRPGGSSYEQYF. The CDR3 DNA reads TGTGCCAGCAGACCGGGGGGTTCCTCCTACGAGCAGTACTTC.